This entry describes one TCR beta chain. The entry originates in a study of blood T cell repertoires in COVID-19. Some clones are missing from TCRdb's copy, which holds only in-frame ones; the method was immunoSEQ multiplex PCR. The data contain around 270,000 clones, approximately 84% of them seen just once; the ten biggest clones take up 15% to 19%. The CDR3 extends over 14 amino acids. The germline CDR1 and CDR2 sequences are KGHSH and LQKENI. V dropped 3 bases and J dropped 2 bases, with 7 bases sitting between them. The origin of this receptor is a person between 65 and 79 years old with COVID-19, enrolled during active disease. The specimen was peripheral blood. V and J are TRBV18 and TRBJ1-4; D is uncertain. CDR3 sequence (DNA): TGTGCCAGCTCACCCCGGGGTACTAATGAAAAACTGTTTTTT. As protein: CASSPRGTNEKLFF. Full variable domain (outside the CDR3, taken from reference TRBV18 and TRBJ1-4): NAGVMQNPRHLVRRRGQEARLRCSPMKGHSHVYWYRQLPEEGLKFMVYLQKENIIDESGMPKERFSAEFPKEGPSILRIQQVVRGDSAAYFCASSPRGTNEKLFFGSGTQLSVL.